This T cell receptor (beta chain) was observed in a study of T-cell memory formation after mild COVID-19. For the study at large: Most TCR clusters belonged to a single donor.

One entry per CDR3 protein results from TCRdb running MiXCR on the 5' RACE reads. The table has under 650,000 distinct CDR3 sequences, about 20% seen once; the top ten hold 12%. This clonotype has a handful of counts. Antigen: not known. Study conclusions and caveats: A subset of responding clones appeared in pre-infection memory, suggesting cross-reactive memory joined.

The V gene end was trimmed by 7 bases and the J gene end by 5 bases; junction bases not matched to a gene: 17. Germline lookup yields CDR1 SEHNR and CDR2 FQNEAQ (reference sequence). The CDR3 is 16 residues long. The V gene is TRBV7-9, the J gene TRBJ2-7, with 7 positions matching TRBD2. Sequences were obtained from PBMCs or a T cell subset sorted from them (not recorded which). The clonotype was recovered from an adult woman who had mild COVID-19 (a few samples of this study predate the infection). Cell type and time point are not known. The CDR3 reads CASTSAPGTTANEQYF. The CDR3 nucleotides read TGTGCCAGCACCTCGGCCCCAGGGACTACGGCCAACGAGCAGTACTTC.